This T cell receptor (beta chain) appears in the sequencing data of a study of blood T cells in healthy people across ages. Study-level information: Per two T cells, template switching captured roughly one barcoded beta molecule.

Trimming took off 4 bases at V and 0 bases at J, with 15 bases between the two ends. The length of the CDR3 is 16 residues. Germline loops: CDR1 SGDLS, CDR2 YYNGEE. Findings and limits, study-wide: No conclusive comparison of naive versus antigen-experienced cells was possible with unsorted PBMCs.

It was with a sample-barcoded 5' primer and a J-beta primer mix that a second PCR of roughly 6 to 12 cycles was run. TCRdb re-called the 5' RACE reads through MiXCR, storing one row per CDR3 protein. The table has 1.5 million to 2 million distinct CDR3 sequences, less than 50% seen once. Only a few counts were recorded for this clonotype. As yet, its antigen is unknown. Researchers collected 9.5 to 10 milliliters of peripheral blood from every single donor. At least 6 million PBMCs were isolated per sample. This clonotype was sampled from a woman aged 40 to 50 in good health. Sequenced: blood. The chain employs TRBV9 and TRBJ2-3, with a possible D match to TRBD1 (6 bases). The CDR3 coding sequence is TGTGCCAGCAGCATCAACCGGGACACTAGCACAGATACGCAGTATTTT. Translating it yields CASSINRDTSTDTQYF.